A single sample is the source of the 21 T cell receptor beta chains below, sequenced in a study of siplizumab effects on memory and regulatory T cells. Some clones are missing from TCRdb's copy, which holds only in-frame ones; the method was immunoSEQ multiplex PCR. The sample contains 100,000 or so clones, roughly 94% of which appear only once. Sequences were obtained from non-Treg CD4+ T cells sorted from blood. These receptors were collected from a human donor in good health.

This clone came up many times. The J gene is TRBJ1-3, the V gene TRBV5-4; D might be TRBD1 (6 bases). CDR1 SGHNT and CDR2 YYREEE come from the germline V gene (reference sequence). This CDR3 spans 13 amino acids. V shed 5 bases and J shed 8 bases, with 14 bases lying between them. The CDR3, as DNA: TGTGCCAGCAGGAGAGGGGGTGAGGACACCATATATTTT. It codes for CASRRGGEDTIYF.

V is TRBV5-1 and J is TRBJ2-1; D is perhaps TRBD1 (5 bases). Germline-derived CDR1 and CDR2 are SGHRS and YFSETQ. V was clipped by 2 bases and J by 3 bases, with 9 bases between them. CDR3 size: 14 residues. CDR3 in DNA: TGCGCCAGCAGCTTCGGCCAGGGCTACAATGAGCAGTTCTTC. Translating it yields CASSFGQGYNEQFF.

The J gene is TRBJ2-1, the V gene TRBV2; 10 nucleotides align to TRBD2. This CDR3 region has 15 residues. The germline gives CDR1 SNHLY, CDR2 FYNNEI. The V and J ends lost 9 bases and 1 base, in that order; junction bases with no gene match: 6. CDR3 amino acids: CASSGRRRSYNEQFF. The CDR3 DNA follows: TGTGCCAGTAGCGGGAGGAGGAGGTCCTACAATGAGCAGTTCTTC.

The chain is built from TRBV14 and TRBJ2-2; unclear D gene. Trimming pared 4 bases from V and 4 bases from J, leaving 13 bases between. Germline V gene lookup returns CDR1 SGHDN and CDR2 FVKESK. The CDR3 spans 15 residues. The DNA for the CDR3 is TGTGCCAGCAGCCCAGTCCGGGTATCCACCGGGGAGCTGTTTTTT. This codes for CASSPVRVSTGELFF.

The J gene is TRBJ2-1, the V gene TRBV11-2; 12 nucleotides agree with TRBD2. With 5 bases clipped from V and 3 bases from J, the junction kept 5 bases outside the gene matches. Looked up from germline, CDR1 is SGHAT and CDR2 is FQNNGV. The CDR3 consists of 16 residues. The CDR3 loop reads CASSSRLAGDYNEQFF. The CDR3 region has the DNA TGTGCCAGCAGCAGCCGACTAGCGGGGGACTACAATGAGCAGTTCTTC.

CDR3 in amino acids: CASSSGTRTDTQYF. The CDR3 DNA sequence: TGTGCCAGCAGCTCGGGGACCCGCACAGATACGCAGTATTTT. This chain joins TRBV7-3 and TRBJ2-3, with D perhaps being TRBD1 or TRBD2 (5 bases each). The CDR3 is 14 residues long. Germline CDR1 is SGHTA and CDR2 is FQGTGA. Trimming stripped 4 bases from V and 1 base from J, with 9 bases between.

This clone was seen a handful of times. The chain is built from TRBV5-6 and TRBJ2-1, with D possibly being TRBD1 or TRBD2 (5 bases each). Germline V lookup: CDR1 SGHDT, CDR2 YYEEEE. V gave up 1 base and J gave up 9 bases, with 14 bases separating them. There are 14 residues in the CDR3. CDR3 sequence reads: CASSLILAGAEQFF. Here the CDR3 DNA reads TGTGCCAGCAGCTTGATATTAGCCGGGGCTGAGCAGTTCTTC.

The V gene is TRBV5-4, the J gene TRBJ1-2; 9 bases fit TRBD1. The CDR3 loop spans 15 amino acids. Per the germline V gene, CDR1 is SGHNT and CDR2 is YYREEE (reference sequence). The V segment lost 2 bases and the J segment 5 bases; nucleotides outside the gene matches: 7. This CDR3 is CASSFTGGSPYGYTF. CDR3 coding DNA: TGTGCCAGCAGCTTTACAGGGGGCTCCCCTTATGGCTACACCTTC. Variable domain in full (rest from reference TRBV5-4 and TRBJ1-2): ETGVTQSPTHLIKTRGQQVTLRCSSQSGHNTVSWYQQALGQGPQFIFQYYREEENGRGNFPPRFSGLQFPNYSSELNVNALELDDSALYLCASSFTGGSPYGYTFGSGTRLTVV.

This chain uses TRBV18 with TRBJ2-7, with TRBD1 matching 7 bases. This CDR3 spans 13 amino acids. Trimming took 2 bases from V and 2 from J; bases not matched to a gene: 0. CDR1 and CDR2 from the germline V gene are KGHSH and LQKENI. CDR3 loop: CASSPTGAYEQYF. CDR3 in DNA: TGTGCCAGCTCACCAACAGGGGCCTACGAGCAGTACTTC.

This chain uses TRBV7-3 with TRBJ2-3, with D maybe TRBD2 (5 bases). The CDR3 contains 13 residues. Deletions cut 2 bases from V and 4 bases from J, with 7 bases between. Per the germline V gene, CDR1 is SGHTA and CDR2 is FQGTGA. This CDR3 reads CASSLRGPDTQYF. The DNA for the CDR3 is TGTGCCAGCAGCTTACGGGGTCCAGATACGCAGTATTTT.

This rearrangement joins TRBV19 to TRBJ1-5; possible D gene TRBD1, 5 bases. The germline gives CDR1 LNHDA, CDR2 SQIVND (reference sequence). The length of the CDR3 is 15 residues. V shed 7 bases and J shed 1 base, with 14 bases lying between them. The CDR3 region has the DNA TGTGCCAGTATTCGGGACTCTAAGAGCAATCAGCCCCAGCATTTT. Protein sequence: CASIRDSKSNQPQHF. Complete variable domain (other parts from reference TRBV19 and TRBJ1-5): DGGITQSPKYLFRKEGQNVTLSCEQNLNHDAMYWYRQDPGQGLRLIYYSQIVNDFQKGDIAEGYSVSREKKESFPLTVTSAQKNPTAFYLCASIRDSKSNQPQHFGDGTRLSIL.

The CDR3 nucleotides read TGTGCCAGCAAAGGACAGGGGCGGCAGTACTTC. Translating it yields CASKGQGRQYF. The chain joins TRBV6-5 to TRBJ2-7; 9 bases are a match to TRBD1. CDR1 is MNHEY, CDR2 SVGAGI, per germline. The CDR3 runs 11 residues. V lost 7 bases, J lost 9 bases, and 4 bases stayed unmatched.

This clone was counted once. The rearrangement links TRBV5-1 to TRBJ2-7, with a possible D match to TRBD1 (5 bases). The CDR3 is 14 residues long. Deletions cut 1 base from V and 7 bases from J, with 15 bases between. The germline V gene has CDR1 SGHRS and CDR2 YFSETQ. DNA for the CDR3: TGCGCCAGCAGCTTGATCGCAGGGAAGCAGGAGCAGTACTTC. Residues: CASSLIAGKQEQYF.

The chain couples TRBV11-3 to TRBJ1-1; D not resolved. This CDR3 region has 12 residues. The V end lost 6 bases, the J end lost 1 base, and 6 bases lay between the germline ends. Germline CDR1 SGHNT, CDR2 YENEEA. The CDR3 coding sequence is TGTGCCAGCAGTCAACGGAACACTGAAGCTTTCTTT. Its translation: CASSQRNTEAFF.

The chain employs TRBV5-1 and TRBJ2-7, with 9 bases lining up with TRBD2. The CDR3 sequence is 14 residues long. Germline-derived CDR1 and CDR2 are SGHRS and YFSETQ. After removal of 4 bases from V and 0 bases from J, the junction contained 2 bases not matched to a gene. In DNA form, the CDR3 reads TGCGCCAGCAGCCCGACTAGCGGCTCCTACGAGCAGTACTTC. It specifies CASSPTSGSYEQYF.

In DNA form, the CDR3 reads TGTGCCAGCAGGGGGACAGGATCCAACACCATATATTTT. It specifies CASRGTGSNTIYF. V usage is TRBV2 and J usage is TRBJ1-3, with 8 positions matching TRBD1. The J segment lost 7 bases and the V segment lost 6 bases, leaving 5 bases of the junction unmatched. Looked up from germline, CDR1 is SNHLY and CDR2 is FYNNEI. The CDR3 spans 13 residues. Variable domain in full (rest from reference TRBV2 and TRBJ1-3): EPEVTQTPSHQVTQMGQEVILRCVPISNHLYFYWYRQILGQKVEFLVSFYNNEISEKSEIFDDQFSVERPDGSNFTLKIRSTKLEDSAMYFCASRGTGSNTIYFGEGSWLTVV.

This chain connects TRBV28 to TRBJ1-1; no definite D call. The CDR3 length is 12 residues. V lost 6 bases and J lost 0, with 5 bases in between. From germline, CDR1 is MDHEN and CDR2 SYDVKM. CDR3 in amino acids: CASRLMNTEAFF. The CDR3, as DNA: TGTGCCAGCAGACTCATGAACACTGAAGCTTTCTTT.

This chain connects TRBV7-9 to TRBJ1-4, with 8 positions matching TRBD1. Germline trimming cut 5 bases from V and 11 bases from J; bases unmatched to any gene: 7. Germline V gene data show CDR1 as SEHNR and CDR2 as FQNEAQ (reference sequence). The CDR3 runs to 13 residues. CDR3 sequence: CASSGTDRGKLFF. The CDR3, as DNA: TGTGCCAGCAGCGGGACTGACAGGGGTAAACTGTTTTTT.

This clone was seen a single time. The genes are TRBV14 and TRBJ2-5; 9 bases are shared with TRBD2. Matching the DNA end better, TRBJ2-7 makes the J call doubtful. CDR1 SGHDN and CDR2 FVKESK come from the germline V gene. The CDR3 sequence is 16 residues long. CDR3 DNA sequence: TGTGCCAGCAGCCAGCTTAGCGGGAGAAGGGCCTACGAGCAGTACTTC. Its protein product is CASSQLSGRRAYEQYF.

The V gene is TRBV28, the J gene TRBJ1-2; D may be TRBD1 (5 bases). The CDR3 is 15 amino acids. Germline V gene data show CDR1 as MDHEN and CDR2 as SYDVKM. V lost 1 base to trimming and J lost 0 bases, with 9 bases between them. This chain's CDR3 is CASSLLAGPNYGYTF. CDR3 DNA: TGTGCCAGCAGTTTATTGGCAGGGCCTAACTATGGCTACACCTTC.

V usage is TRBV28 and J usage is TRBJ1-5; D remains unclear. From germline, CDR1 is MDHEN and CDR2 SYDVKM. V lost 8 bases, J lost 5 bases, and 10 bases lay in between. The CDR3 consists of 12 residues. CDR3 in amino acids: CASGDADQPQHF. The CDR3 DNA reads as TGTGCCAGCGGTGACGCAGATCAGCCCCAGCATTTT. The complete variable domain, with remaining parts taken from reference TRBV28 and TRBJ1-5, reads DVKVTQSSRYLVKRTGEKVFLECVQDMDHENMFWYRQDPGLGLRLIYFSYDVKMKEKGDIPEGYSVSREKKERFSLILESASTNQTSMYLCASGDADQPQHFGDGTRLSIL.